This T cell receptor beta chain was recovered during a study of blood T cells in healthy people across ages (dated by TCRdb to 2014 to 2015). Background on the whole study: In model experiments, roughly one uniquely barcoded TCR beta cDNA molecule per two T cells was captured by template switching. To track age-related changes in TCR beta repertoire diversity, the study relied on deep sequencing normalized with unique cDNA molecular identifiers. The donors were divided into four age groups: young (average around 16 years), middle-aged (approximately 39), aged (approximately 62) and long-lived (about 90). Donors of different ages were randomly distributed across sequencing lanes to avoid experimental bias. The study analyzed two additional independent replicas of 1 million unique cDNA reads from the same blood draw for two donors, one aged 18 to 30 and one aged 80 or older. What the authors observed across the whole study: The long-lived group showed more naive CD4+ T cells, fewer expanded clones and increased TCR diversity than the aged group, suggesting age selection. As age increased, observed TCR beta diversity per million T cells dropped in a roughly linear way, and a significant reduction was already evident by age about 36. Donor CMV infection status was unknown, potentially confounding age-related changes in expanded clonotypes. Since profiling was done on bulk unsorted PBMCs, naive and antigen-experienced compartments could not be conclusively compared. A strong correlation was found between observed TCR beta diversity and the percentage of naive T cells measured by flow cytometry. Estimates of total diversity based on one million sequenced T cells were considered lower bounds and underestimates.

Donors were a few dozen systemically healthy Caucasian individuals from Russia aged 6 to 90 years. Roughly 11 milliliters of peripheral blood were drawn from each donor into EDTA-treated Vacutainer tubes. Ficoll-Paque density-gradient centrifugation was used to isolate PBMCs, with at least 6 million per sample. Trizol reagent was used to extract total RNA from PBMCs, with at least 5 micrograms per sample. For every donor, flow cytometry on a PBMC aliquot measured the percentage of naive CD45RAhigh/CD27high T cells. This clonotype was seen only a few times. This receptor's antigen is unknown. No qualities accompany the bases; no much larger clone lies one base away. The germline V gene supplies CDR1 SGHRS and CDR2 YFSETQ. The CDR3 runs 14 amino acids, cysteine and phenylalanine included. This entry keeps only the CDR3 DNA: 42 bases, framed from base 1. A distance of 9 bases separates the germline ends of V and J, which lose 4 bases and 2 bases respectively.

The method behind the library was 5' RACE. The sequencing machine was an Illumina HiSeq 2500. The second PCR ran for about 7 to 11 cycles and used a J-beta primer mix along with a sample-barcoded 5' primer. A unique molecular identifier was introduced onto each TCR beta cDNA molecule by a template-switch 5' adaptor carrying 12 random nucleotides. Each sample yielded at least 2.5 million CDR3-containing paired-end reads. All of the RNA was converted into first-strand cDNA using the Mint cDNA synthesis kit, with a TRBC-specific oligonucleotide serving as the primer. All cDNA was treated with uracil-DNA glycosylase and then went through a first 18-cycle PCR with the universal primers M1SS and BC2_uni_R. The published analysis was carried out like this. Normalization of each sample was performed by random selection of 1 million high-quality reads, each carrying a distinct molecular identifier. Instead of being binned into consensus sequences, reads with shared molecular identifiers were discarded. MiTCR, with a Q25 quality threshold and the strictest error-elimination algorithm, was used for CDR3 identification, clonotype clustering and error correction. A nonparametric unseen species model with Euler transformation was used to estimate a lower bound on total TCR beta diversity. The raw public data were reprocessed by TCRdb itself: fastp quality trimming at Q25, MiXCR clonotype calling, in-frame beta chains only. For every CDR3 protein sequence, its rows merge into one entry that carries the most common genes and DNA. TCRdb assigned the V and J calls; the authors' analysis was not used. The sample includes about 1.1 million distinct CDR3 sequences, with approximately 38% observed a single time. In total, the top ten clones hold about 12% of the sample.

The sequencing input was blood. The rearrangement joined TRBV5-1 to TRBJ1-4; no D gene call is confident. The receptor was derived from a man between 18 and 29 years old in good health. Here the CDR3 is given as CASSDRATNEKLFF. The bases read TGCGCCAGCAGCGACCGGGCCACTAATGAAAAACTGTTTTTT.